This T cell receptor (beta chain) was sequenced in a study of graft-versus-host responses after intestinal transplantation. In the study overall: Anti-thymocyte globulin induction, then tacrolimus and steroids for around 3 years, went to all recipients.

Measured with immunoSEQ multiplex PCR; TCRdb has only the in-frame clones, and not every one. This sample has around 90,000 clones, with 94% found just once. The CDR3 has 14 amino acids. CDR1 KGHSH and CDR2 LQKENI come from the germline V gene. With 3 bases clipped from V and 1 base from J, the junction kept 1 base outside the gene matches. Whole-study findings and limits: Allografts carried high graft-versus-host to host-versus-graft clonal ratios in patients having graft-donor T cell macrochimerism. Marrow from the recipient contained GvH clones, some of which had appeared first in ileum or blood. Among circulating GvH clones, peak levels were associated with early post-transplant declines in HvG clones.

As regards this clone: The antigen remains undetermined.

The sample here was unstimulated CD4+ T cells sorted from spleen or lymph node cells, taken before transplant. The chain uses TRBV18 and TRBJ1-1, with TRBD1 matching over 8 bases. The clonotype was recovered from a human donor who was the organ donor for an intestinal transplant. CDR3: CASSPGQENTEAFF. In nucleotides, the CDR3 is TGTGCCAGCTCACCGGGACAGGAGAACACTGAAGCTTTCTTT.